The subject of this entry is one T cell receptor (beta chain). Its target is not known. This sample was included in a study of PD-1 blockade in classical Hodgkin lymphoma. Some clones are missing from TCRdb's copy, which holds only in-frame ones; the method was immunoSEQ multiplex PCR. This sample has some 100,000 clones, with approximately 94% found just once. Time point here: cycle 4 day 1 (C4D1), after five to seven weeks of nivolumab. Brentuximab vedotin exposure varied, and every patient relapsed after autologous stem cell transplantation. Study findings and constraints: While CD8+ TCR diversity did not rise significantly by C4D1, CD4+ TCR diversity did. Newly diagnosed patients reportedly had lower baseline TCR diversity than healthy donors. The causes of the repertoire differences, possibly disease activity or prior therapy, remain undefined.

The CDR3 contains 15 residues. Germline CDR1 SGHRS, CDR2 YFSETQ. The V end was cut by 0 bases, the J end by 5 bases, with 11 bases between. V usage is TRBV5-1 and J usage is TRBJ1-4; D ambiguous. The source of this sequence is a human donor with classical Hodgkin lymphoma. Sequencing used peripheral blood mononuclear cells (PBMCs), obtained before the fourth cycle of nivolumab. The CDR3 loop reads CASSLAFSENEKLFF. DNA for the CDR3: TGCGCCAGCAGCTTGGCCTTTTCTGAAAATGAAAAACTGTTTTTT.